What follows are 9 T cell receptor beta chains derived from one specimen sequenced in a study of CD8+CD57+ T cells in acquired aplastic anemia. It was genomic DNA that served as the template for profiling TCR beta VDJ and CDR3. TCRdb analysed the reads with MiXCR anew, one entry per CDR3 protein. The table shows roughly 180,000 distinct CDR3 sequences, with 46% occurring only once. Sequences were obtained from sorted CD4+, CD8+, or CD8+CD57+ T cells (not recorded which) from PBMCs. These receptors all stem from a human donor in good health.

This clonotype has at least ten counts. The chain recombines TRBV19 with TRBJ2-3; no firm D call. Germline V CDR1 and CDR2: LNHDA, SQIVND (reference sequence). CDR3 length: 10 residues. The CDR3 region is CAKTGDTQYF. The CDR3 bases are TGTGCTAAGACGGGAGATACGCAGTATTTT. The full variable domain, its missing parts supplied by reference TRBV19 and TRBJ2-3, is DGGITQSPKYLFRKEGQNVTLSCEQNLNHDAMYWYRQDPGQGLRLIYYSQIVNDFQKGDIAEGYSVSREKKESFPLTVTSAQKNPTAFYLCAKTGDTQYFGPGTRLTVL.

The chain couples TRBV5-1 to TRBJ1-6; D unclear. V lost 1 base and J 5 bases, leaving 7 bases between the germline ends. CDR1 SGHRS and CDR2 YFSETQ come from the germline V gene. The CDR3 runs to 14 residues. This CDR3 is CASSLMQNNSPLHF. The CDR3 coding sequence is TGCGCCAGCAGCTTGATGCAGAATAATTCACCCCTCCACTTT.

Ten or more counts support this clonotype. The chain is built from TRBV5-1 and TRBJ2-3; no definite D call. V lost 2 bases and J 2 bases, leaving 3 bases between the germline ends. The CDR3 has 12 amino acids. Germline V gene sequence: CDR1 SGHRS, CDR2 YFSETQ. Here the CDR3 DNA reads TGCGCCAGCAGCTTTCCCACAGATACGCAGTATTTT. Amino acids: CASSFPTDTQYF.

The count of this clonotype is one. This could be a read error, since a much larger clone is one nucleotide away. The V gene is TRBV20-1, the J gene TRBJ1-3; D unclear. Trimming removed 3 bases at V and 0 bases at J, with 9 bases between. Germline-derived CDR1 and CDR2 are DFQATT and SNEGSKA (reference sequence). This CDR3 region has 14 residues. The CDR3 DNA reads as TGCAGTGCTAGTAAGGATATCTCTGGAAACACCATATATTTT. The encoded protein is CSASKDISGNTIYF.

The chain combines TRBV2 with TRBJ2-5, with D uncertain. The CDR3 is made up of 11 amino acids. In germline, CDR1 is SNHLY, CDR2 FYNNEI. V was pared by 8 bases and J by 5 bases, with 9 bases between. The CDR3 DNA is TGTGCCAGCGGAGATTGGGAGACCCAGTACTTC. This sequence encodes CASGDWETQYF. Together with reference TRBV2 and TRBJ2-5, the CDR3 gives the full variable domain: EPEVTQTPSHQVTQMGQEVILRCVPISNHLYFYWYRQILGQKVEFLVSFYNNEISEKSEIFDDQFSVERPDGSNFTLKIRSTKLEDSAMYFCASGDWETQYFGPGTRLLVL.

The V gene is TRBV7-9, the J gene TRBJ2-5; no clear D. The CDR3 is made up of 12 amino acids. The germline gives CDR1 SEHNR, CDR2 FQNEAQ (reference sequence). Deletions cut 2 bases from V and 5 bases from J, with 6 bases between. CDR3 sequence (DNA): TGTGCCAGCAGCTTAAATTTGGAGACCCAGTACTTC. It encodes CASSLNLETQYF.

This clonotype was counted ten times or more. The rearrangement joins TRBV10-2 to TRBJ2-1; D not certain. The V end was cut by 9 bases, the J end by 9 bases, with 21 bases between. Germline V gene lookup returns CDR1 WSHSY and CDR2 SAAADI. This CDR3 comprises 14 residues. The CDR3 loop is CASLYDRNRVEQFF. The CDR3 DNA sequence: TGCGCCAGTCTCTACGATAGGAATCGGGTTGAGCAGTTCTTC.

This clonotype was counted ten times or more. J is TRBJ2-7 and V is TRBV6-1, with 9 nucleotides matching TRBD1. Germline values: CDR1 MNHNS, CDR2 SASEGT. Trimming cost V 11 bases and J 5 bases; bases outside gene matches: 13. This CDR3 is built from 14 residues. CDR3 nucleotides: TGTGCCGTCCTTCGTCCGGGACAGGGTGACGAGCAGTACTTC. Its translation: CAVLRPGQGDEQYF.

V and J are TRBV7-2 and TRBJ1-4; 8 bases agree with TRBD1. The CDR3 extends over 15 amino acids. CDR1 and CDR2 from the germline V gene are SGHTA and FQGNSA. V lost 3 bases, J lost 8 bases, and 8 bases stayed unmatched. The CDR3 sequence: CASSFAGQGAEKLFF. As DNA, the CDR3 is TGTGCCAGCAGCTTTGCTGGACAGGGAGCCGAAAAACTGTTTTTT.